The sequence of this T cell receptor (beta chain) was determined in a study of control samples from healthy donors and cancer patients. CDR1 and CDR2 (germline): SGHVS, FNYEAQ. V was cut by 3 bases and J by 8 bases, with 13 bases left in between. This CDR3 spans 13 amino acids. Produced via immunoSEQ multiplex PCR; TCRdb's table is partial and in-frame only. The sample consists of around 64,000 clones, about 92% of them appearing once. The gene calls are TRBV7-6 and TRBJ2-5; unclear D gene. What was sequenced was PBMCs. This clonotype originated in a man in his fifties or sixties with colorectal cancer. CDR3 region: CASSLGSLPTQYF. CDR3 bases: TGTGCCAGCAGCTTGGGCAGCCTACCCACCCAGTACTTC.